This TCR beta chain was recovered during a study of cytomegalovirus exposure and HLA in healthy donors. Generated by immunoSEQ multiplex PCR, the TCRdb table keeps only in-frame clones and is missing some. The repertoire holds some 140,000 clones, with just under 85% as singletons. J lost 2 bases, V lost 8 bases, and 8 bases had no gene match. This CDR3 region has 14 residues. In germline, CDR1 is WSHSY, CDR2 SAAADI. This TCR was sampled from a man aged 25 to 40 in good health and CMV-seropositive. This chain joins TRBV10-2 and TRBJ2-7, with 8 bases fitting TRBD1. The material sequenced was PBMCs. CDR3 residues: CASVLPGQAYEQYF. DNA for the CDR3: TGCGCCAGCGTACTCCCGGGACAGGCCTACGAGCAGTACTTC.